Shown below are 32 T cell receptor beta chains from a single sample sequenced in a study of spatial heterogeneity in lung cancer. MiXCR, applied by TCRdb to the 5' RACE reads, yields one record per CDR3 protein. The repertoire holds 800 to 950 distinct CDR3 sequences, with around 40% as singletons. Described time point: sample taken at primary tumor resection. The specimen was normal lung tissue next to the tumor, collected at surgery. Receptor source: a male donor with early-stage non-small cell lung cancer.

Note on this clonotype: Because this beta chain is a stray read in a library intended to capture alpha chains, its abundance should not be given much weight. CDR3 amino acids: CASSLGLVNTGELFF. The DNA for the CDR3 is TGTGCCAGCAGCTTAGGACTAGTGAACACCGGGGAGCTGTTTTTT. The gene calls are TRBV7-9 and TRBJ2-2; TRBD2 is a possible D gene (6 bases). Trimming shortened V by 1 base and J by 1 base, and 7 bases separated the two germline ends. CDR1 and CDR2 from the germline V gene are SEHNR and FQNEAQ (reference sequence). CDR3 length: 15 residues.

To note about this clonotype: Since the library was made to target alpha chains, this beta chain is a stray read and its abundance is not meaningful. The J gene is TRBJ2-2, the V gene TRBV6-2 or TRBV6-3; 8 bases align to TRBD2. With V trimmed by 5 bases and J by 7 bases, 6 bases remained unmatched. This CDR3 region has 14 residues. Germline V CDR1 and CDR2: MNHEY, SVGEGT. The CDR3 region has the DNA TGTGCCAGCAGTAGCGGGAGAGTGAGCGGGGAGCTGTTTTTT. Protein: CASSSGRVSGELFF.

As for this clonotype: This beta chain appears as a stray read in a library generated for alpha chains; its size is not informative. The V call is TRBV6-5, the J call TRBJ2-3; TRBD2 matches at 9 bases. Germline trimming cut 9 bases from V and 0 bases from J; bases unmatched to any gene: 19. Looked up from germline, CDR1 is MNHEY and CDR2 is SVGAGI. This CDR3 region has 19 residues. CDR3 region: CARWGVVLAGPLSTDTQYF. CDR3 in DNA: TGTGCCAGATGGGGGGTCGTCCTAGCGGGACCCCTGAGCACAGATACGCAGTATTTT.

By share of the sample, this clonotype is large (0.1 to 1%). Within a library made for alpha chains, this beta chain is off target, and its count is uninformative. The V gene is TRBV28, the J gene TRBJ1-2; no reliable D call. Germline V CDR1 and CDR2: MDHEN, SYDVKM. V dropped 3 bases and J dropped 3 bases, with 8 bases sitting between them. The CDR3 has 13 residues. The CDR3 here is CASSLITYYGYTF. The CDR3 bases are TGTGCCAGCAGTTTGATCACCTACTATGGCTACACCTTC.

In regard to this clonotype: This beta chain is a stray sequence in a library constructed for alpha chains; its clone size is not meaningful. The chain employs TRBV29-1 and TRBJ2-7; 14 positions match TRBD2. The CDR3 extends over 15 amino acids. Germline V gene lookup returns CDR1 SQVTM and CDR2 ANQGSEA. V lost 5 bases, J lost 7 bases, and 10 bases stayed unmatched. The CDR3 sequence: CSVSRLAGGPGEQYF. The CDR3 DNA follows: TGCAGCGTTTCTCGACTAGCGGGAGGGCCAGGGGAGCAGTACTTC.

This clonotype was recorded many times. Found in a library prepared for alpha chains, this beta chain is an off-target read, and its abundance has little meaning. The chain couples TRBV5-4 to TRBJ2-4; weak D call: TRBD1 (6 bases). The germline CDR1 and CDR2 sequences are SGHNT and YYREEE (reference sequence). The V gene lost 2 bases and the J gene lost 0 bases, with 15 bases spanning the gap. The CDR3 is 17 amino acids. CDR3 in amino acids: CASSFGGGPLAKNIQYF. The CDR3 bases are TGTGCCAGCAGCTTTGGGGGCGGCCCTTTAGCCAAAAACATTCAGTACTTC. Looking up the rest from reference TRBV5-4 and TRBJ2-4 gives the full variable domain: ETGVTQSPTHLIKTRGQQVTLRCSSQSGHNTVSWYQQALGQGPQFIFQYYREEENGRGNFPPRFSGLQFPNYSSELNVNALELDDSALYLCASSFGGGPLAKNIQYFGAGTRLSVL.

A remark on this clonotype: This beta chain turned up in a library designed for alpha chains; as an off-target read, its abundance says little. The gene calls are TRBV3-1 and TRBJ2-7; 9 positions match TRBD2. The CDR3 totals 14 residues. CDR1 LGHDT and CDR2 YNNKEL come from the germline V gene (reference sequence). Unmatched junction bases numbered 6, after V lost 4 bases and J lost 5 bases. The CDR3 region has the DNA TGTGCCAGCAGCCTTTGGACTAGCGCCCACGAGCAGTACTTC. It is translated as CASSLWTSAHEQYF.

Remarks on this clonotype: The size of this beta chain means little, since it is a stray read in a library made for alpha chains. The chain carries TRBV9 and TRBJ2-1; no firm D call. This CDR3 comprises 16 residues. Germline V lookup: CDR1 SGDLS, CDR2 YYNGEE. Trimming pared 0 bases from V and 2 bases from J, leaving 12 bases between. The CDR3 protein is CASSVEASPTYNEQFF. CDR3 bases: TGTGCCAGCAGCGTAGAGGCGAGCCCCACCTACAATGAGCAGTTCTTC.

By share, this clonotype ranks as medium-sized. This beta chain was picked up by a library intended for alpha chains and is off target, so its count carries little meaning. V usage is TRBV7-2 and J usage is TRBJ1-2; 8 nucleotides align to TRBD1. CDR1 SGHTA and CDR2 FQGNSA come from the germline V gene. Losses at the gene ends were 5 bases for V and 4 bases for J; bases not matched to a gene: 9. This CDR3 region has 15 residues. In nucleotides, the CDR3 is TGTGCCAGCAGCGAATCCGGGACAGGCGTCTATGGCTACACCTTC. It encodes CASSESGTGVYGYTF.

This clonotype is categorized as large. This beta chain lies outside the target of a library built for alpha chains; its clone size means little. This chain joins TRBV28 and TRBJ2-7, with unresolved D. CDR1 is MDHEN and CDR2 is SYDVKM in the germline V gene. V lost 2 bases to trimming and J lost 0 bases, with 8 bases between them. The CDR3 sequence is 14 residues long. For the CDR3, the DNA is TGTGCCAGCAGTTTACGTCTCCTCTCCTACGAGCAGTACTTC. This encodes CASSLRLLSYEQYF. Supplemented by reference TRBV28 and TRBJ2-7, the full variable domain reads DVKVTQSSRYLVKRTGEKVFLECVQDMDHENMFWYRQDPGLGLRLIYFSYDVKMKEKGDIPEGYSVSREKKERFSLILESASTNQTSMYLCASSLRLLSYEQYFGPGTRLTVT.

This clonotype was detected a few times. This beta chain lies outside the target of a library built for alpha chains; its clone size means little. V is TRBV27 and J is TRBJ1-1; D is possibly TRBD1 (6 bases). The CDR3 runs to 14 residues. The V and J ends lost 6 bases and 4 bases respectively, with 15 bases between them. Germline CDR1 reads MNHEY; CDR2 reads SMNVEV (reference sequence). CDR3 residues: CASSRDTLGTEAFF. The CDR3 DNA reads TGTGCCAGCAGCCGGGACACCTTGGGCACTGAAGCTTTCTTT.

Points on this clonotype: The library was designed around alpha chains, so this beta chain is a stray read whose abundance carries little weight. CDR3 amino acids: CSAAGGTDTQYF. In DNA, the CDR3 is TGCAGCGCGGCGGGAGGCACAGATACGCAGTATTTT. The chain uses TRBV29-1 and TRBJ2-3, with 7 bases identical to TRBD2. This CDR3 spans 12 amino acids. J gave up 1 base and V 7 bases, and 2 bases lay outside the gene matches. Germline CDR1 reads SQVTM; CDR2 reads ANQGSEA.

In this sample, this clonotype is large. For a library built for alpha chains, this beta chain is a stray read; little rests on its size. The CDR3 DNA reads TGTGCCAGCAGGACCCAGGGAGCCTCTGGGGCCAACGTCCTGACTTTC. It codes for CASRTQGASGANVLTF. The V call is TRBV28, the J call TRBJ2-6; D is possibly TRBD1 or TRBD2 (5 bases each). Germline CDR1 and CDR2: MDHEN and SYDVKM. V gave up 6 bases and J gave up 0 bases, with 12 bases separating them. The CDR3 has 16 residues.

This clonotype was seen only a few times. This beta chain represents an off-target read in a library built for alpha chains; its size is of limited meaning. The CDR3 nucleotides are TGTGCCTGGAGTGTAGACTTCAATATAGCTGAGCAGTTCTTC. Translating gives CAWSVDFNIAEQFF. The genes are TRBV30 and TRBJ2-1; D not resolved. Trimming took 0 bases from V and 9 from J, leaving 15 bases between them. The CDR3 sequence is 14 residues long. Per germline, CDR1 GTSNPN and CDR2 SVGIG (reference sequence).

Note on this clonotype: As an off-target read in a library built for alpha chains, this beta chain has a frequency of little significance. V and J are TRBV3-1 and TRBJ2-7; D is ambiguous. V lost 3 bases and J lost 2, with 5 bases in between. The CDR3 runs to 12 residues. Germline-derived CDR1 and CDR2 are LGHDT and YNNKEL (reference sequence). CDR3 sequence (DNA): TGTGCCAGCAGCCAGTACACCTACGAGCAGTACTTC. Residues: CASSQYTYEQYF.

A remark on this clonotype: This beta chain turned up in a library designed for alpha chains; as an off-target read, its abundance says little. The V and J genes are TRBV27 and TRBJ2-5, with 9 bases that match TRBD1. Germline trimming cut 5 bases from V and 6 bases from J; bases unmatched to any gene: 7. CDR1 MNHEY and CDR2 SMNVEV come from the germline V gene (reference sequence). The CDR3 has 14 amino acids. DNA for the CDR3: TGTGCCAGCAGTCTCACGGGACAGGGAAAGACCCAGTACTTC. Protein product: CASSLTGQGKTQYF.

This clonotype is termed medium-sized. Being off target in a library aimed at alpha chains, this beta chain has a size of little meaning. This sequence joins TRBV20-1 and TRBJ2-5; possibly TRBD2 for D (5 bases). CDR3 length equals 13 residues. V lost 5 bases, J lost 2 bases, and 12 bases lay in between. Per germline, CDR1 DFQATT and CDR2 SNEGSKA (reference sequence). The CDR3 DNA is TGCAGTGCTCCCAAGCGGCCTCAAGAGACCCAGTACTTC. Translated, it gives CSAPKRPQETQYF.

Remarks on this clonotype: One end of the junction fails to match germline, which may point to a read error. In a library made to pick up alpha chains, this beta chain is a stray read with a size that means little. This chain connects TRBV28 to TRBJ2-5, with unresolved D. The CDR3 extends over 12 amino acids. Germline V gives CDR1 MDHEN, CDR2 SYDVKM. The DNA of the CDR3 is TGTGCCAGCAGACTTCCGCCGGCAGCCCCGGACTTC. This translates into CASRLPPAAPDF.

This clonotype counts as medium-sized (0.01 to 0.1%). The library was prepared for alpha chains; this beta chain is a stray read, so its frequency means little. The chain links TRBV11-3 to TRBJ2-6; tentatively, D is TRBD1 (5 bases). The CDR3 is made up of 15 amino acids. V dropped 6 bases and J dropped 0 bases, with 9 bases sitting between them. Germline V gene sequence: CDR1 SGHNT, CDR2 YENEEA. CDR3 residues: CASRLDNSGANVLTF. In DNA, the CDR3 is TGTGCCAGCAGGCTGGACAACTCTGGGGCCAACGTCCTGACTTTC.

Regarding this clonotype: Because the library targeted alpha chains, this beta chain is an off-target read whose size means little. The rearrangement links TRBV10-3 to TRBJ2-1, with D possibly matching TRBD2 (5 bases). The CDR3 runs 14 residues. V lost 8 bases to trimming and J lost 5 bases, with 16 bases between them. CDR1 is ENHRY, CDR2 SYGVKD, per germline. The CDR3 loop is CAIEIGKENNEQFF. CDR3 nucleotides: TGTGCCATCGAGATCGGGAAGGAAAACAATGAGCAGTTCTTC.

This clonotype is classed as medium-sized (0.01 to 0.1%). This beta chain lies outside the target of a library built for alpha chains; its clone size means little. The V call is TRBV3-1, the J call TRBJ2-7; D gene unclear. The CDR3 loop spans 15 amino acids. V was cut by 2 bases and J by 0 bases, with 11 bases left in between. The V gene's germline CDR1 is LGHDT and CDR2 YNNKEL (reference sequence). The CDR3 DNA follows: TGTGCCAGCAGCCAAACAAGCTGGGTCTCCTACGAGCAGTACTTC. Protein: CASSQTSWVSYEQYF.

Points on this clonotype: Being off target in a library aimed at alpha chains, this beta chain has a size of little meaning. The chain joins TRBV11-2 to TRBJ1-5; D may be TRBD1 (5 bases). The CDR3 runs 13 residues. V was clipped by 4 bases and J by 7 bases, with 11 bases between them. Germline-derived CDR1 and CDR2 are SGHAT and FQNNGV. CDR3 sequence reads: CASSSGAGQPQHF. DNA for the CDR3: TGTGCCAGCAGCTCCGGGGCAGGGCAGCCCCAGCATTTT.

In the case of this clonotype: This beta chain is a stray sequence in a library constructed for alpha chains; its clone size is not meaningful. The chain uses TRBV6-6 and TRBJ2-7, with D possibly TRBD2 on 6 matching bases. The CDR3 is 12 amino acids. Between the trimmed V and J ends, which lost 1 base and 6 bases, there was a span of 7 bases. Per germline, CDR1 MNHNY and CDR2 SVGAGI (reference sequence). CDR3 nucleotide sequence: TGTGCCAGCAGTTACTGGGGAGGCGAGCAGTACTTC. Translation gives CASSYWGGEQYF.

This clonotype was recorded a few times. As an off-target read in a library built for alpha chains, this beta chain has a frequency of little significance. This chain connects TRBV29-1 to TRBJ1-1, with D possibly matching TRBD1 (6 bases). CDR3 size: 12 residues. The germline gives CDR1 SQVTM, CDR2 ANQGSEA. V was clipped by 7 bases and J by 5 bases, with 14 bases between them. The CDR3, as DNA: TGCAGCGCTCACAGGGTAGGTACTGAAGCTTTCTTT. Translating gives CSAHRVGTEAFF.

This clonotype was counted between two and nine times. The size of this beta chain means little, since it is a stray read in a library made for alpha chains. The genes are TRBV7-9 and TRBJ2-3, with D possibly being TRBD2 (5 bases). The CDR3 consists of 15 residues. CDR1 SEHNR and CDR2 FQNEAQ come from the germline V gene (reference sequence). The germline V and J ends were trimmed by 3 bases and 2 bases, with 12 bases remaining between them. As DNA, the CDR3 is TGTGCCAGCAGCTTCTCCACGGGATTCACAGATACGCAGTATTTT. Residues: CASSFSTGFTDTQYF.

In its sample, this clonotype was seen a few times. A library prepared for alpha chains yielded this beta chain as an off-target read; its size is of little meaning. The J gene is TRBJ1-4, the V gene TRBV5-8; TRBD1 matches at 7 bases. The ends lost 2 bases at V and 3 bases at J; junction bases unmatched: 4. Germline CDR1 reads SGHTS; CDR2 reads YDEGEE. CDR3 length: 15 residues. The CDR3 loop is CASSFYRGANEKLFF. CDR3 sequence (DNA): TGTGCCAGCAGCTTCTACAGGGGTGCTAATGAAAAACTGTTTTTT.

A note on this clonotype: This beta chain was picked up by a library intended for alpha chains and is off target, so its count carries little meaning. This chain links TRBV6-2 or TRBV6-3 with TRBJ2-1; D not certain. Looked up from germline, CDR1 is MNHEY and CDR2 is SVGEGT. V shed 4 bases and J shed 9 bases, with 7 bases lying between them. The CDR3 is 11 amino acids. The CDR3 nucleotides are TGTGCCAGCAGTTCCCCCTCTGAGCAGTTCTTC. Translation gives CASSSPSEQFF.

This clonotype qualifies as large. A library made for alpha chains picked up this beta chain off target, so its size means little. V gene TRBV28 combines with J gene TRBJ2-3; D may be TRBD1 (6 bases). The CDR3 runs to 15 residues. The ends were cut back, 2 bases at V and 4 bases at J, with 13 bases in the middle. CDR1 and CDR2 (germline): MDHEN, SYDVKM. The CDR3 coding sequence is TGTGCCAGCAGTTTAACAGGGATGTGGGCAGATACGCAGTATTTT. It is translated as CASSLTGMWADTQYF.

A note on this clonotype: This beta chain slipped into a library made for alpha chains as a stray read, so its size is not meaningful. This rearrangement joins TRBV29-1 to TRBJ2-5; tentative D call: TRBD2 (5 bases). The ends were cut back, 1 base at V and 4 bases at J, with 10 bases in the middle. This CDR3 is 13 amino acids long. Germline values: CDR1 SQVTM, CDR2 ANQGSEA. The CDR3 DNA sequence: TGCAGCGTTGAAGGTCTAGCAGGAGAGACCCAGTACTTC. Amino acids: CSVEGLAGETQYF.

In this sample, this clonotype is large. Within a library made for alpha chains, this beta chain is off target, and its count is uninformative. The rearrangement uses TRBV20-1 and TRBJ2-1, with TRBD2 identical over 10 bases. Germline V gives CDR1 DFQATT, CDR2 SNEGSKA (reference sequence). The CDR3 runs 14 residues. Germline trimming cut 6 bases from V and 6 bases from J; bases unmatched to any gene: 8. DNA for the CDR3: TGCAGTGCCACCGGGACTAGCGAATCCAATGAGCAGTTCTTC. Amino acid sequence: CSATGTSESNEQFF.

This clonotype turned up a few times. This beta chain lies outside the target of a library built for alpha chains; its clone size means little. V and J are TRBV27 and TRBJ2-4; D could derive from TRBD1 or TRBD2 (5 bases each). The germline gives CDR1 MNHEY, CDR2 SMNVEV (reference sequence). The CDR3 covers 13 residues. V lost 7 bases and J lost 4, with 11 bases in between. CDR3 sequence: CASTPGAKNIQYF. CDR3 DNA: TGTGCCAGCACCCCCGGGGCGAAAAACATTCAGTACTTC.

With regard to this clonotype: The library was built for alpha chains, so this beta chain is an off-target read and its size means little. The gene calls are TRBV14 and TRBJ2-1; unclear D gene. Per germline, CDR1 SGHDN and CDR2 FVKESK. Trimming cost V 0 bases and J 2 bases, with 5 bases left between them. This CDR3 has 14 amino acids. CDR3: CASSQDGTYNEQFF. CDR3 bases: TGTGCCAGCAGCCAAGATGGGACCTACAATGAGCAGTTCTTC. The whole variable domain, remainder taken from reference TRBV14 and TRBJ2-1, is EAGVTQFPSHSVIEKGQTVTLRCDPISGHDNLYWYRRVMGKEIKFLLHFVKESKQDESGMPNNRFLAERTGGTYSTLKVQPAELEDSGVYFCASSQDGTYNEQFFGPGTRLTVL.